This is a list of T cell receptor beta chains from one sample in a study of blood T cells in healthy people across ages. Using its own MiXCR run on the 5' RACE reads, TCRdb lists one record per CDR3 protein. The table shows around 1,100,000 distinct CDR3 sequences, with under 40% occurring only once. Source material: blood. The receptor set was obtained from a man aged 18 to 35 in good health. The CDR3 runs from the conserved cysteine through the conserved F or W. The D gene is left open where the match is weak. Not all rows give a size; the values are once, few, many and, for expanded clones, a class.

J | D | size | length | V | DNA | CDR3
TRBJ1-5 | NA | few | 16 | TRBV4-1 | TGCGCCAGTTCGGGACACCCGGGGGCAAGCAATCAGCCCCAGCATTTT | CASSGHPGASNQPQHF
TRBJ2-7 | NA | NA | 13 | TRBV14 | TGTGCCAGCAGCCGGCAGAGGTTTAATGAGCAGTACTTC | CASSRQRFNEQYF
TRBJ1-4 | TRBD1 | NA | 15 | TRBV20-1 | TGCAGTGCTAGAGGCAAGACAGGGGCAGAGGAAAAACTGTTTTTT | CSARGKTGAEEKLFF
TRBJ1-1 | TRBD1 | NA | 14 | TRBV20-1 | TGCAGTGCTAGATGGGGACAGCTGAACACTGAAGCTTTCTTT | CSARWGQLNTEAFF
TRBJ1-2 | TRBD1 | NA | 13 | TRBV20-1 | TGCAGTGCTCAACTTCAGGGGGGCTATGGCTACACCTTC | CSAQLQGGYGYTF
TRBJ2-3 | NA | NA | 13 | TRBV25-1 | TGTGCCAGCAGTGAATGGAGGCGAGATACGCAGTATTTT | CASSEWRRDTQYF
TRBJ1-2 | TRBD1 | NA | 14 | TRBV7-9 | TGTGCCAGCAGCCCCTCGACAGGGGCAATCGGCTACACCTTC | CASSPSTGAIGYTF
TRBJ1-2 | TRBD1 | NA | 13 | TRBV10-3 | TGTGCCATCAGTGCGACAGGGTTTGTTGGCTACACCTTC | CAISATGFVGYTF
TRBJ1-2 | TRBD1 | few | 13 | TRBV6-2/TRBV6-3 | TGTGCCAGCAGCATGACAGGGGAGGAAGGCTACACCTTC | CASSMTGEEGYTF
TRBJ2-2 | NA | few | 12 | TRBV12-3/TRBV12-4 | TGTGCCAGCAGTTTTCAGGTCGGGGAGCTGTTTTTT | CASSFQVGELFF
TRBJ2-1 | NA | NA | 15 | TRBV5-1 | TGCGCCAGCAGCGTTCCCAACCCAGGGGACAATGAGCAGTTCTTC | CASSVPNPGDNEQFF
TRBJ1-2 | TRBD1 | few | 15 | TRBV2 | TGTGCCAGCAGCTCTCCAAGGGGGCGCGACTATGGCTACACCTTC | CASSSPRGRDYGYTF
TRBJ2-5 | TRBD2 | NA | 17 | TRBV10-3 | TGTGCCATCAGTGAGTCGAGAGCTAGCGGGGGTTACAATGAGCAGTACTTC | CAISESRASGGYNEQYF
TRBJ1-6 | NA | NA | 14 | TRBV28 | TGTGCCAGCAGGTGGGGCTCCCACAATTCACCCCTCCACTTT | CASRWGSHNSPLHF
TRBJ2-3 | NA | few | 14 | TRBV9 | TGTGCCAGCACCCCGGGGGAAAGTAGAGATACGCAGTATTTT | CASTPGESRDTQYF
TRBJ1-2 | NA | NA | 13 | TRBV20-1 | TGCAGTGGACCCAGCGGAGCTAACTATGGCTACACCTTC | CSGPSGANYGYTF